This T cell receptor (beta chain) was identified during a study of Ad26.COV2.S vaccination and SARS-CoV-2 variants. Study-wide findings and caveats: The study found similar non-spike TCR breadth in vaccine and placebo recipients.

Regarding treatment: roughly 19 received Ad26.COV2.S at low or high dose, single or two shots; five or six received placebo; per-sample allocation not given. Each sample was drawn 63 days after the first injection (of vaccine or placebo). TCRdb's table, derived via immunoSEQ multiplex PCR, lists solely in-frame clones and lacks some. The repertoire includes 430,000 or so clones, 80% to 95% of them detected once, and 10% to 15% sits in the top ten. The germline CDR1 and CDR2 sequences are LNHNV and YYDKDF (reference sequence). V was pared by 0 bases and J by 7 bases, with 13 bases between. The CDR3 sequence is 15 residues long. As concerns this clone: Its antigen remains unidentified.

The sequenced sample was peripheral blood, obtained in a trial of Ad26.COV2.S vaccine versus placebo. The receptor comes from a person between 18 and 60 years old who received the Ad26.COV2.S COVID-19 vaccine or a placebo. The V and J genes are TRBV15 and TRBJ1-5, with no clear D. Written as DNA, the CDR3 is TGTGCCACCAGCAGAGATTCGGGAGGCGGGCAGCCCCAGCATTTT. Protein: CATSRDSGGGQPQHF. The variable domain in full, with the rest retrieved from reference TRBV15 and TRBJ1-5, is DAMVIQNPRYQVTQFGKPVTLSCSQTLNHNVMYWYQQKSSQAPKLLFHYYDKDFNNEADTPDNFQSRRPNTSFCFLDIRSPGLGDTAMYLCATSRDSGGGQPQHFGDGTRLSIL.